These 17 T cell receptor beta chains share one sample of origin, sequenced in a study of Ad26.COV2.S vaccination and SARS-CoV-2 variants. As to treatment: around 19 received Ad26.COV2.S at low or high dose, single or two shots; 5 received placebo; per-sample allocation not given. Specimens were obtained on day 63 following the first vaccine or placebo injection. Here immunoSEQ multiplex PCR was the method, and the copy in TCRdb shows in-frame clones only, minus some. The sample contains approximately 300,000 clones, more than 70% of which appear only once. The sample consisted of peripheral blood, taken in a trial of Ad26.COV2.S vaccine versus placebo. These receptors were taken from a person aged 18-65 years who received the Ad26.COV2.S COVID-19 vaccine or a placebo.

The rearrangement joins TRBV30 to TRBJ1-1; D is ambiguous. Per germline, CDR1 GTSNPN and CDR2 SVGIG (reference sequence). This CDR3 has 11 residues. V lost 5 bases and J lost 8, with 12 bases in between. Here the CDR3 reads CAWSNREEAFF. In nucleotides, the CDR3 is TGTGCCTGGTCCAACCGGGAAGAAGCTTTCTTT.

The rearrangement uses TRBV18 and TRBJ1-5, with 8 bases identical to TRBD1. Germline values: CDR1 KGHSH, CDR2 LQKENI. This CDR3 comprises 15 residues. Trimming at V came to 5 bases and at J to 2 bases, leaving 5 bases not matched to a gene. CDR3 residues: CASSSQGAGNQPQHF. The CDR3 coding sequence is TGTGCCAGCTCATCGCAGGGGGCCGGCAATCAGCCCCAGCATTTT.

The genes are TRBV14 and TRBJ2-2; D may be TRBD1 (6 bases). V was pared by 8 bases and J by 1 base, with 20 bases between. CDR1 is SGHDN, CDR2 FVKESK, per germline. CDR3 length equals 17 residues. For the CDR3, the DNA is TGTGCCAGCTTAGAGGCACCGGGACAAATGAACACCGGGGAGCTGTTTTTT. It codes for CASLEAPGQMNTGELFF.

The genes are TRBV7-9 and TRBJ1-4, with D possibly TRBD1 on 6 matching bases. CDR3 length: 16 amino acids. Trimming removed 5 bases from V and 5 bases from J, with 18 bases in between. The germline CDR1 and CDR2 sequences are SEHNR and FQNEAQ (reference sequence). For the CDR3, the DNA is TGTGCCAGCAGCCCAGTACGGGGGGCAGAGAATGAAAAACTGTTTTTT. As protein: CASSPVRGAENEKLFF. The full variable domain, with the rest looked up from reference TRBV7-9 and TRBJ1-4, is DTGVSQNPRHKITKRGQNVTFRCDPISEHNRLYWYRQTLGQGPEFLTYFQNEAQLEKSRLLSDRFSAERPKGSFSTLEIQRTEQGDSAMYLCASSPVRGAENEKLFFGSGTQLSVL.

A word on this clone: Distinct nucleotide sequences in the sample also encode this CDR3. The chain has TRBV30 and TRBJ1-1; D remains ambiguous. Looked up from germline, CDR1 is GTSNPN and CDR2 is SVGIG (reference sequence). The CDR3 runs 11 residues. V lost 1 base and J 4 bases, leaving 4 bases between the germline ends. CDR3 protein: CAWSAVTEAFF. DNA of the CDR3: TGTGCCTGGAGTGCGGTCACTGAAGCTTTCTTT.

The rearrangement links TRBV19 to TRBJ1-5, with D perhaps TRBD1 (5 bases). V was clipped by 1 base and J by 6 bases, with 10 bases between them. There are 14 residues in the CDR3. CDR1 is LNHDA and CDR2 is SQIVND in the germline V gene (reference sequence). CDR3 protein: CASSIGQGAQPQHF. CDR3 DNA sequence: TGTGCCAGTAGTATAGGTCAGGGAGCTCAGCCCCAGCATTTT.

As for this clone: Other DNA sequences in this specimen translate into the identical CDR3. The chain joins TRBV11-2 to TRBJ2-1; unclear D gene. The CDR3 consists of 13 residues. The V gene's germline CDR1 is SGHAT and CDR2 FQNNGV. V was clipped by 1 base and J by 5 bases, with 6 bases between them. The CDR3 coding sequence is TGTGCCAGCAGCTTAGGACTCAACAATGAGCAGTTCTTC. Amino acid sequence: CASSLGLNNEQFF.

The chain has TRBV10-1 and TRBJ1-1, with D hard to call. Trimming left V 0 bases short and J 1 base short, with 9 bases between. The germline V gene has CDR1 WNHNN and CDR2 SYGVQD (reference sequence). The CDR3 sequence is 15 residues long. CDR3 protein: CASSESPGKNTEAFF. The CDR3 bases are TGCGCCAGCAGTGAGTCCCCTGGCAAGAACACTGAAGCTTTCTTT.

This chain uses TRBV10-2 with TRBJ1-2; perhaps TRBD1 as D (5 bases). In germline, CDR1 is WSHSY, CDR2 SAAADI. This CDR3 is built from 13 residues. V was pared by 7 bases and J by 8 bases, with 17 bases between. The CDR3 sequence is CASKPDIGAGYTF. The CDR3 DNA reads TGCGCCAGCAAACCGGACATCGGAGCCGGCTACACCTTC.

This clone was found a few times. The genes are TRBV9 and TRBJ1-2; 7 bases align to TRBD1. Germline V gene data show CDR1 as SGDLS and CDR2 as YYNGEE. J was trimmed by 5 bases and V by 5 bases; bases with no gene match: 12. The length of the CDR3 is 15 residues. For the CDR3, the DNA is TGTGCCAGCAGTTTACAGGGGCCAGGGAGGTATGGCTACACCTTC. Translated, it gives CASSLQGPGRYGYTF.

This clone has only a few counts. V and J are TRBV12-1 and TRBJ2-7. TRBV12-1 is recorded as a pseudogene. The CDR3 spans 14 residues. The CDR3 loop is CASSFDGATYEQYF. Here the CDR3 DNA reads TGTGCCAGCAGCTTTGACGGGGCTACCTACGAGCAGTACTTC.

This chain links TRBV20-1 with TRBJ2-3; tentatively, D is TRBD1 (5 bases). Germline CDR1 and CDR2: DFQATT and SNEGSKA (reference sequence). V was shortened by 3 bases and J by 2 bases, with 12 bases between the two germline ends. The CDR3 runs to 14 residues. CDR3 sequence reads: CSASIGASTDTQYF. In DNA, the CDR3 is TGCAGTGCTAGTATTGGGGCCTCCACAGATACGCAGTATTTT.

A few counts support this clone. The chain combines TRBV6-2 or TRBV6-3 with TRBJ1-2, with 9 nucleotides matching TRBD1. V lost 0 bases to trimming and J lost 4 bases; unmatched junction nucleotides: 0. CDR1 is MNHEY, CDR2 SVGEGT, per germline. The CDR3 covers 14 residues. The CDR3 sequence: CASSYSTGGYGYTF. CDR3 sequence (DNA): TGTGCCAGCAGTTACTCGACAGGGGGCTATGGCTACACCTTC.

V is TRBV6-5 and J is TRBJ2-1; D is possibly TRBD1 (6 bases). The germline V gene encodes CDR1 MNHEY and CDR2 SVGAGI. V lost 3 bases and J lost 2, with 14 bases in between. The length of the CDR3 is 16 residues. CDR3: CASSYRGGSPYNEQFF. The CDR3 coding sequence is TGTGCCAGCAGTTATCGAGGGGGAAGCCCCTACAATGAGCAGTTCTTC.

The CDR3 DNA is TGCGCCAGCAGCCTGGAGGGACAGGGTGTCGACGAGCAGTACTTC. Its translation: CASSLEGQGVDEQYF. V and J are TRBV5-1 and TRBJ2-7; 9 nucleotides line up with TRBD1. CDR1 and CDR2 (germline): SGHRS, YFSETQ. Germline trimming cut 4 bases from V and 5 bases from J; bases unmatched to any gene: 10. The length of the CDR3 is 15 residues.

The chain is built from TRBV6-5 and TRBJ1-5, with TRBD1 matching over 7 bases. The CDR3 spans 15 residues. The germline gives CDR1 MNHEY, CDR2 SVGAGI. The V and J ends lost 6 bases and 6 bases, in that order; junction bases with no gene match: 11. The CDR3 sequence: CASRVSSAGGQPQHF. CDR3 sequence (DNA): TGTGCCAGCAGAGTGAGCTCGGCAGGGGGTCAGCCCCAGCATTTT.

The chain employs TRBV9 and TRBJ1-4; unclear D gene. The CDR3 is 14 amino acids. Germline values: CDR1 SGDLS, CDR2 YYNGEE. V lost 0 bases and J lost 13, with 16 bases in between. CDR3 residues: CASSVGSPGGRLFF. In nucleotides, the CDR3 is TGTGCCAGCAGCGTAGGTTCGCCAGGCGGTAGACTGTTTTTT.